Below, 32 T cell receptor beta chains from the same sample are listed, as sequenced in a study of blood T cell repertoires in COVID-19. Assay used: immunoSEQ multiplex PCR; TCRdb lists only in-frame clones, some missing. The table has some 87,000 clones, roughly 90% seen once. Input material: peripheral blood. The origin of the receptors is a human donor with COVID-19, enrolled during active disease. The donor label of this sample is uncertain.

The V gene is TRBV3-1 (or the pseudogene TRBV3-2), the J gene TRBJ1-5; D is perhaps TRBD1 (6 bases). CDR1 is LGHDT and CDR2 is YNNKEL in the germline V gene (reference sequence). The CDR3 has 15 residues. The V gene lost 2 bases and the J gene lost 6 bases, with 14 bases spanning the gap. The CDR3: CASSQSPGEGQPQHF. The CDR3 DNA is TGTGCCAGCAGCCAAAGCCCAGGGGAGGGTCAGCCCCAGCATTTT.

The V gene is TRBV21-1, the J gene TRBJ1-2; the D call in the table, TRBD1, was not verified against the DNA. TRBV21-1 is tagged as a pseudogene. This CDR3 spans 14 amino acids. The DNA of the CDR3 is TGTGCCAGCTCCCAGACAGAAAACAACTATGGCTACACCTTC. Protein product: CASSQTENNYGYTF.

The chain uses TRBV29-1 and TRBJ1-1; the match to TRBD1 covers 8 bases. Germline V gives CDR1 SQVTM, CDR2 ANQGSEA. The CDR3 sequence is 15 residues long. Losses at the gene ends were 2 bases for V and 3 bases for J; bases not matched to a gene: 8. The CDR3 here is CSVEQGADRDTEAFF. CDR3 nucleotides: TGCAGCGTTGAACAGGGGGCCGACCGGGACACTGAAGCTTTCTTT.

The V and J genes are TRBV5-4 and TRBJ2-5; maybe TRBD2 (5 bases). The CDR3 length is 13 residues. The V end lost 2 bases, the J end lost 2 bases, and 7 bases lay between the germline ends. Germline values: CDR1 SGHNT, CDR2 YYREEE (reference sequence). As DNA, the CDR3 is TGTGCCAGCAGCTTACGAGGGCAAGAGACCCAGTACTTC. Amino acid sequence: CASSLRGQETQYF. Full variable domain (remainder filled in from reference TRBV5-4 and TRBJ2-5): ETGVTQSPTHLIKTRGQQVTLRCSSQSGHNTVSWYQQALGQGPQFIFQYYREEENGRGNFPPRFSGLQFPNYSSELNVNALELDDSALYLCASSLRGQETQYFGPGTRLLVL.

There are a few counts of this clone. This chain uses TRBV2 with TRBJ1-5, with 9 bases that match TRBD1. J was trimmed by 4 bases and V by 6 bases; bases with no gene match: 1. The CDR3 spans 13 residues. The germline V gene has CDR1 SNHLY and CDR2 FYNNEI. CDR3 sequence (DNA): TGTGCCAGCAGGGGACAGGGTAATCAGCCCCAGCATTTT. Residues: CASRGQGNQPQHF.

V usage is TRBV11-3 and J usage is TRBJ1-1; D gene uncertain. Germline CDR1 SGHNT, CDR2 YENEEA. The CDR3 has 14 amino acids. The germline V and J ends were trimmed by 6 bases and 4 bases, with 15 bases remaining between them. The CDR3 sequence: CASSFQEGGTEAFF. The DNA of the CDR3 is TGTGCCAGCAGTTTTCAGGAGGGCGGCACTGAAGCTTTCTTT.

V usage is TRBV5-4 and J usage is TRBJ1-4, with a weak D call TRBD1 (6 bases). Germline CDR1 reads SGHNT; CDR2 reads YYREEE (reference sequence). V dropped 4 bases and J dropped 5 bases, with 18 bases sitting between them. The CDR3 covers 16 residues. The CDR3 nucleotides are TGTGCCAGCAGCACGACAGGAAACCGCGGGAATGAAAAACTGTTTTTT. Translating gives CASSTTGNRGNEKLFF.

This sequence joins TRBV2 and TRBJ1-2, with D possibly TRBD1 on 5 matching bases. The CDR3 totals 14 residues. Trimming cost V 0 bases and J 1 base, with 6 bases left between them. CDR1 and CDR2 (germline): SNHLY, FYNNEI. Here the CDR3 DNA reads TGTGCCAGCAGTGAAGCGCAGGGTAACTATGGCTACACCTTC. The encoded protein is CASSEAQGNYGYTF.

This chain joins TRBV6-5 and TRBJ2-2, with TRBD1 matching over 7 bases. J lost 6 bases, V lost 6 bases, and 4 bases had no gene match. CDR1 is MNHEY and CDR2 is SVGAGI in the germline V gene. This CDR3 spans 13 amino acids. The chain's CDR3 is CASRKGAAGELFF. The CDR3 coding sequence is TGTGCCAGCAGGAAGGGGGCGGCCGGGGAGCTGTTTTTT.

The chain couples TRBV3-1 (or the pseudogene TRBV3-2) to TRBJ2-3, with 8 bases lining up with TRBD2. Germline CDR1 and CDR2: LGHDT and YNNKEL (reference sequence). Trimming at V came to 0 bases and at J to 2 bases, leaving 7 bases not matched to a gene. This CDR3 is built from 17 residues. The CDR3 DNA follows: TGTGCCAGCAGCCAAGAGTTGAGAGCGGGGGCCACAGATACGCAGTATTTT. Encoded protein: CASSQELRAGATDTQYF.

The chain links TRBV3-1 (or the pseudogene TRBV3-2) to TRBJ2-5; no clear D. The CDR3 is made up of 11 amino acids. Germline V lookup: CDR1 LGHDT, CDR2 YNNKEL (reference sequence). The V and J ends lost 4 bases and 4 bases respectively, with 4 bases between them. The CDR3 is CASSLGETQYF. CDR3 bases: TGTGCCAGCAGCCTCGGAGAGACCCAGTACTTC.

This chain connects TRBV6-5 to TRBJ1-5; 9 bases match TRBD1. V lost 6 bases to trimming and J lost 4 bases; unmatched junction nucleotides: 4. CDR3 size: 14 residues. Germline CDR1 and CDR2: MNHEY and SVGAGI. CDR3 DNA sequence: TGTGCCAGCAGCCCGACAGGGGGGAATCAGCCCCAGCATTTT. Its protein product is CASSPTGGNQPQHF.

The rearrangement uses TRBV18 and TRBJ1-1; D is unresolved. In germline, CDR1 is KGHSH, CDR2 LQKENI. Trimming took 3 bases from V and 1 from J, leaving 9 bases between them. The CDR3 totals 14 residues. CDR3 in amino acids: CASSPQRQNTEAFF. The CDR3 DNA reads as TGTGCCAGCTCACCTCAGAGACAGAACACTGAAGCTTTCTTT.

As concerns this clone: Mismatch with germline at one junction end may stem from a read error. V usage is TRBV5-5 and J usage is TRBJ1-2; TRBD1 aligns across 8 bases. Germline-derived CDR1 and CDR2 are SGHKS and YYEKEE (reference sequence). There are 13 residues in the CDR3. In nucleotides, the CDR3 is TGTGCCAGCAGCGCCGGACAGGGTGGGCAGACTAGCTTC. Protein sequence: CASSAGQGGQTSF.

The chain employs TRBV9 and TRBJ1-2; 7 nucleotides line up with TRBD1. CDR1 SGDLS and CDR2 YYNGEE come from the germline V gene. This CDR3 contains 15 residues. V shed 4 bases and J 1 base; nucleotides not matched to a gene: 7. The CDR3 here is CASSPQGTVNYGYTF. CDR3 sequence (DNA): TGTGCCAGCAGCCCTCAGGGGACAGTTAACTATGGCTACACCTTC.

This sequence joins TRBV5-5 and TRBJ1-6; 8 nucleotides align to TRBD1. V shed 3 bases, J shed 9 bases, and the junction held 11 bases outside the gene matches. The germline gives CDR1 SGHKS, CDR2 YYEKEE (reference sequence). This CDR3 spans 16 amino acids. The CDR3 reads CASSSRSTGVGSPLHF. CDR3 DNA: TGTGCCAGCAGCTCCCGTTCGACAGGGGTTGGTTCACCCCTCCACTTT.

In its sample, this clone was seen a few times. V gene TRBV12-5 combines with J gene TRBJ1-3, with no clear D. Germline V gene lookup returns CDR1 LGHNT and CDR2 FRNRAP. The CDR3 is 15 residues long. Trimming removed 7 bases from V and 0 bases from J, with 13 bases in between. The CDR3 reads CASVPQRNSGNTIYF. The CDR3 nucleotides read TGTGCTAGTGTACCACAAAGAAACTCTGGAAACACCATATATTTT.

Turning to this clone: Sequence at one end of the junction differs from germline and may be a read error. The chain has TRBV5-1 and TRBJ2-7; 8 nucleotides match TRBD1. The germline CDR1 and CDR2 sequences are SGHRS and YFSETQ. This CDR3 is built from 14 residues. CDR3 sequence: CASSSGQVSSEQYF. In DNA form, the CDR3 reads TGCGCCAGCAGCTCGGGACAGGTTTCCTCCGAGCAGTACTTC.

The rearrangement uses TRBV19 and TRBJ1-3; D unclear. V gave up 3 bases and J gave up 0 bases, with 12 bases separating them. Germline V gene sequence: CDR1 LNHDA, CDR2 SQIVND (reference sequence). The length of the CDR3 is 16 residues. The CDR3 is CASSIRGPASGNTIYF. CDR3 DNA: TGTGCCAGTAGTATTCGAGGTCCGGCCTCTGGAAACACCATATATTTT.

V and J are TRBV6-5 and TRBJ2-5; tentatively, D is TRBD2 (6 bases). The CDR3 is made up of 14 amino acids. Deletions cut 2 bases from V and 0 bases from J, with 7 bases between. CDR1 is MNHEY and CDR2 is SVGAGI in the germline V gene. The CDR3 DNA follows: TGTGCCAGCAGTTACGGGGGGAACCAAGAGACCCAGTACTTC. Its protein product is CASSYGGNQETQYF.

The chain employs TRBV5-1 and TRBJ2-3, with D possibly being TRBD1 (5 bases). The CDR3 is 15 amino acids. Trimming shortened V by 7 bases and J by 8 bases, and 23 bases separated the two germline ends. The V gene's germline CDR1 is SGHRS and CDR2 YFSETQ. The CDR3 spells CASALTGYQPLTQYF. The CDR3 DNA sequence: TGCGCCAGCGCCCTCACAGGTTACCAGCCCCTTACGCAGTATTTT.

The rearrangement links TRBV6-1 to TRBJ1-6; D not certain. Germline V gene sequence: CDR1 MNHNS, CDR2 SASEGT. V was shortened by 2 bases and J by 0 bases, with 11 bases between the two germline ends. The length of the CDR3 is 17 residues. The CDR3 bases are TGTGCCAGCAGTGAAATCGCGGAGAGCTCCTATAATTCACCCCTCCACTTT. Translated: CASSEIAESSYNSPLHF.

The V call is TRBV3-1 (or the pseudogene TRBV3-2), the J call TRBJ1-5; D call uncertain. V was shortened by 4 bases and J by 4 bases, with 23 bases between the two germline ends. Germline assignment: CDR1 LGHDT and CDR2 YNNKEL (reference sequence). The length of the CDR3 is 18 residues. The CDR3 DNA reads TGTGCCAGCAGCCCCGCCCCACCCCCCGAGGGCAGTAATCAGCCCCAGCATTTT. Amino acid sequence: CASSPAPPPEGSNQPQHF.

V is TRBV4-1 and J is TRBJ1-3; D possibly corresponds to TRBD1 (5 bases). Trimming removed 3 bases from V and 7 bases from J, with 10 bases in between. The germline CDR1 and CDR2 sequences are MGHRA and YSYEKL. The CDR3 length is 13 residues. In nucleotides, the CDR3 is TGCGCCAGCAGCCAGGGCAGGGCGAACACCATATATTTT. This sequence encodes CASSQGRANTIYF.

The V gene is TRBV5-6, the J gene TRBJ2-7; D is ambiguous. The CDR3 is 14 amino acids. Deletions cut 2 bases from V and 6 bases from J, with 15 bases between. CDR1 and CDR2 from the germline V gene are SGHDT and YYEEEE. CDR3 amino acids: CASSLLTKSGEQYF. For the CDR3, the DNA is TGTGCCAGCAGCTTACTAACTAAGTCGGGCGAGCAGTACTTC.

This chain joins TRBV19 and TRBJ1-5; tentative D call: TRBD1 (6 bases). Germline V CDR1 and CDR2: LNHDA, SQIVND (reference sequence). The V and J ends lost 9 bases and 7 bases respectively, with 19 bases between them. CDR3 length: 14 residues. The DNA of the CDR3 is TGTGCCAGCACCCCGGGGGGGGGCGGACAGCCCCAGCATTTT. Translation gives CASTPGGGGQPQHF.

V usage is TRBV13 and J usage is TRBJ1-1; weak D call: TRBD1 (6 bases). Per germline, CDR1 PRHDT and CDR2 FYEKMQ (reference sequence). The length of the CDR3 is 15 residues. The germline V and J ends were trimmed by 10 bases and 5 bases, with 23 bases remaining between them. This CDR3 reads CATRLGGPGGTEAFF. For the CDR3, the DNA is TGTGCCACCCGCTTAGGGGGACCGGGGGGGACTGAAGCTTTCTTT.

This clone was seen just once. The chain uses TRBV5-1 and TRBJ2-3; 7 nucleotides agree with TRBD1. The CDR3 has 15 amino acids. Germline CDR1 SGHRS, CDR2 YFSETQ. Trimming at V came to 2 bases and at J to 5 bases, leaving 8 bases not matched to a gene. The CDR3 reads CASSFRDRREDTQYF. DNA of the CDR3: TGCGCCAGCAGCTTCCGGGACAGACGTGAAGATACGCAGTATTTT.

V and J are TRBV18 and TRBJ2-5, with D possibly TRBD2 on 5 matching bases. The germline CDR1 and CDR2 sequences are KGHSH and LQKENI. V was clipped by 2 bases and J by 3 bases, with 7 bases between them. The CDR3 totals 13 residues. The CDR3 DNA follows: TGTGCCAGCTCACCAGAAGCGGAAGAGACCCAGTACTTC. It codes for CASSPEAEETQYF.

This clone was seen only a few times. The chain uses TRBV6-5 and TRBJ2-7; 7 bases map to TRBD1. CDR3 length equals 15 residues. Trimming cost V 2 bases and J 3 bases; bases outside gene matches: 7. Germline CDR1 is MNHEY and CDR2 is SVGAGI. The chain's CDR3 is CASSYGPQGNYEQYF. As DNA, the CDR3 is TGTGCCAGCAGTTACGGCCCACAGGGGAACTACGAGCAGTACTTC.

This chain links TRBV7-9 with TRBJ2-1; 8 positions match TRBD1. The CDR3 sequence is 17 residues long. Germline CDR1 and CDR2: SEHNR and FQNEAQ (reference sequence). J gave up 2 bases and V 5 bases, and 11 bases lay outside the gene matches. The CDR3 protein is CASSPFRRTGPYNEQFF. The CDR3 region has the DNA TGTGCCAGCAGCCCCTTCCGCCGGACAGGGCCCTACAATGAGCAGTTCTTC.

This chain links TRBV6-2 or TRBV6-3 with TRBJ1-6; D gene unclear. The V end lost 4 bases, the J end lost 9 bases, and 13 bases lay between the germline ends. The CDR3 runs to 14 residues. Germline V gene lookup returns CDR1 MNHEY and CDR2 SVGEGT. CDR3 sequence (DNA): TGTGCCAGCAGTTGGCCCCCGGGTATTTCACCCCTCCACTTT. It translates to CASSWPPGISPLHF.